What follows describes a single TCR beta chain. The data were taken from a study of shared clonotypes between healthy human individuals. Whole-study context: Per donor, three plates held CD4 naive cells, three held CD4 memory, two held CD8 naive and one held CD8 memory.

The naive CD8 subset, CD45RO-negative cells positively selected for CCR7, excluded terminally differentiated effector memory CD45RA+ cells. Only in-frame clones appear in the TCRdb table, and some are missing; sequencing was by immunoSEQ multiplex PCR. The table has about 2 million clones, approximately 94% seen once. Germline CDR1 reads SGHAT; CDR2 reads FQNNGV. Unmatched junction bases numbered 9, after V lost 4 bases and J lost 2 bases. The CDR3 runs 18 residues. The sequencing input was naive CD8+ T cells sorted from blood. The chain carries TRBV11-2 and TRBJ2-7, with TRBD2 matching over 15 bases. This TCR was recovered from a man aged 18 to 30 in good health. The chain's CDR3 is CASSSSPGTSGRTYEQYF. Written as DNA, the CDR3 is TGTGCCAGCAGCTCGAGTCCCGGGACTAGCGGGAGGACCTACGAGCAGTACTTC.